Listed below are T cell receptor beta chains from one sample, sequenced in a study of early T cells in non-severe SARS-CoV-2 infection. MiXCR was run by TCRdb on the 5' RACE reads, yielding one entry per CDR3 protein. Here the sample spans over 25,000 distinct CDR3 sequences, under 7.5% being singletons. Sequenced: whole blood. All receptors derive from an adult who was a healthcare worker with PCR-confirmed SARS-CoV-2 infection or an uninfected control (not recorded which). Both conserved end residues are part of each CDR3. D genes are given only for firm matches. Clone size is given for some rows only: seen once, a few or many times, or a class if the clone is expanded.

CASSLGFGRLLGEQFF | TGTGCCAGCAGTTTAGGTTTCGGTAGACTACTGGGGGAGCAGTTCTTC | many | TRBV27 | 16 | TRBJ2-1 | -
CASSLFSGYEQFF | TGTGCCAGCAGCTTATTTAGCGGCTATGAGCAGTTCTTC | many | TRBV3-1 | 13 | TRBJ2-1 | -
CASSQNGVAGNYNEQFF | TGTGCCAGCAGCCAAAATGGAGTTGCGGGCAACTACAATGAGCAGTTCTTC | many | TRBV3-1 | 17 | TRBJ2-1 | -
CASSLRGTVRTEAFF | TGTGCCAGCAGCCTACGAGGGACAGTTCGCACTGAAGCTTTCTTT | - | TRBV5-6 | 15 | TRBJ1-1 | TRBD1
CASSSTRIAATEQFF | TGTGCCAGCAGTTCAACTAGAATTGCGGCCACTGAGCAGTTCTTC | - | TRBV6-1 | 15 | TRBJ2-1 | -
CATSRVQQFYEQYF | TGTGCCACCAGCAGAGTCCAGCAGTTCTACGAGCAGTACTTC | many | TRBV15 | 14 | TRBJ2-7 | -
CASTLPREGFDYEQYF | TGCGCCAGCACCCTACCCCGGGAGGGGTTTGACTACGAGCAGTACTTC | many | TRBV5-1 | 16 | TRBJ2-7 | TRBD2
CASSPNSDEQYF | TGTGCCAGCAGCCCCAATAGCGACGAGCAGTACTTC | many | TRBV7-8 | 12 | TRBJ2-7 | -
CASSYWERSGSYEQYF | TGTGCCAGCAGTTACTGGGAGCGGTCCGGTTCCTACGAGCAGTACTTC | many | TRBV6-6 | 16 | TRBJ2-7 | -
CASSHLGQGGEQYF | TGTGCCAGCTCACACCTGGGACAGGGGGGCGAGCAGTACTTC | many | TRBV18 | 14 | TRBJ2-7 | TRBD1
CASSYSGPLDTQYF | TGTGCCAGCAGCTATAGCGGGCCCTTGGATACGCAGTATTTT | - | TRBV7-9 | 14 | TRBJ2-3 | TRBD2
CSARRDGPVGQPQHF | TGCAGTGCTAGACGAGACGGGCCCGTCGGGCAGCCCCAGCATTTT | many | TRBV20-1 | 15 | TRBJ1-5 | -
CASSQQGDYYGYTF | TGTGCCAGTAGTCAGCAGGGAGACTACTATGGCTACACCTTC | many | TRBV14 | 14 | TRBJ1-2 | -
CSARPGGRLPNSPLHF | TGCAGTGCTAGGCCCGGGGGGAGGCTACCTAATTCACCCCTCCACTTT | few | TRBV20-1 | 16 | TRBJ1-6 | -
CASSLGWGTEAFF | TGTGCCAGCAGTTTAGGGTGGGGCACTGAAGCTTTCTTT | - | TRBV12-3/TRBV12-4 | 13 | TRBJ1-1 | -
CASSLEGDISYEQYF | TGTGCCAGCAGCTTAGAAGGGGACATCTCCTACGAGCAGTACTTC | many | TRBV11-2 | 15 | TRBJ2-7 | -
CASSTGLAVTDTQYF | TGCGCCAGCAGTACGGGACTAGCGGTCACAGATACGCAGTATTTT | many | TRBV10-1 | 15 | TRBJ2-3 | TRBD2
CASRGSVAQYF | TGTGCCAGCAGGGGATCGGTGGCGCAGTATTTT | many | TRBV12-3/TRBV12-4 | 11 | TRBJ2-3 | -
CSARKPGDTQYF | TGCAGTGCTAGGAAGCCGGGAGATACGCAGTATTTT | many | TRBV20-1 | 12 | TRBJ2-3 | -
CASSPGPITQETQYF | TGTGCCAGCAGCCCCGGACCGATAACCCAAGAGACCCAGTACTTC | few | TRBV3-1 | 15 | TRBJ2-5 | -
CASSFNLDTNYGYTF | TGTGCCAGCAGTTTCAACTTGGACACCAACTATGGCTACACCTTC | many | TRBV11-2 | 15 | TRBJ1-2 | -
CASSYNTGELFF | TGCGCCAGCAGCTACAACACCGGGGAGCTGTTTTTT | few | TRBV5-1 | 12 | TRBJ2-2 | -
CASSPRGLQETQYF | TGTGCCAGCAGCCCGAGGGGTCTCCAAGAGACCCAGTACTTC | many | TRBV28 | 14 | TRBJ2-5 | -
CASSPQTGSYEQYF | TGTGCCAGCAGCCCACAGACAGGGTCCTACGAGCAGTACTTC | many | TRBV3-1 | 14 | TRBJ2-7 | TRBD1
CASCPGGASYNEQFF | TGTGCCAGCTGCCCGGGGGGGGCGTCCTACAATGAGCAGTTCTTC | few | TRBV6-5 | 15 | TRBJ2-1 | TRBD2
CASSLQGPPNTGELFF | TGTGCCAGCAGTCTACAGGGGCCCCCGAACACCGGGGAGCTGTTTTTT | many | TRBV27 | 16 | TRBJ2-2 | TRBD1
CSARPSSYNEQFF | TGCAGTGCTCGTCCCAGCTCCTACAATGAGCAGTTCTTC | few | TRBV20-1 | 13 | TRBJ2-1 | -
CASQAAPGANVLTF | TGCGCCAGCCAAGCGGCCCCTGGGGCCAACGTCCTGACTTTC | many | TRBV5-1 | 14 | TRBJ2-6 | -
CASSAPGRGSYEQYF | TGTGCCAGCAGCGCCCCGGGCAGGGGCTCCTACGAGCAGTACTTC | many | TRBV9 | 15 | TRBJ2-7 | -
CASSQATGGLNTEAFF | TGCGCCAGCAGCCAGGCTACAGGGGGACTGAACACTGAAGCTTTCTTT | many | TRBV4-1 | 16 | TRBJ1-1 | TRBD1
CASSTKLSGTGPHEQYF | TGTGCCAGCAGCACCAAACTATCCGGGACAGGGCCCCACGAGCAGTACTTC | few | TRBV21-1 | 17 | TRBJ2-7 | -
CASRQVPTDTQYF | TGTGCCAGCAGACAGGTACCCACAGATACGCAGTATTTT | few | TRBV6-1 | 13 | TRBJ2-3 | -
CASSLDRTSTHNEQFF | TGTGCCAGCAGCCTTGATAGGACTAGTACGCACAATGAGCAGTTCTTC | many | TRBV11-2 | 16 | TRBJ2-1 | TRBD2
CATSRLRLAADYEQYF | TGTGCCACCAGCAGATTAAGACTAGCGGCTGACTACGAGCAGTACTTC | - | TRBV15 | 16 | TRBJ2-7 | TRBD2
CASSPHGTGYEQYF | TGTGCCAGCAGCCCCCACGGGACAGGGTACGAGCAGTACTTC | many | TRBV7-2 | 14 | TRBJ2-7 | TRBD1
CASSPVSGSLYGYTF | TGTGCCAGCAGCCCCGTGTCGGGGAGTCTCTATGGCTACACCTTC | - | TRBV7-8 | 15 | TRBJ1-2 | -
CASSVTGPQETQYF | TGTGCCAGCAGCGTTACAGGGCCTCAAGAGACCCAGTACTTC | many | TRBV7-3 | 14 | TRBJ2-5 | -
CATSSGTGSEKLFF | TGCGCCACCTCATCCGGGACAGGGAGTGAAAAACTGTTTTTT | many | TRBV10-1 | 14 | TRBJ1-4 | TRBD1
CASSRDRGRHEQYF | TGTGCCAGCAGTAGGGACAGGGGGCGTCACGAGCAGTACTTC | many | TRBV6-5 | 14 | TRBJ2-7 | TRBD1
CASSQDATGEETQYF | TGCGCCAGCAGCCAAGACGCGACAGGGGAAGAGACCCAGTACTTC | many | TRBV4-1 | 15 | TRBJ2-5 | TRBD1
CASSKTAGTYEAFF | TGTGCCAGCAGCAAAACCGCGGGGACCTATGAAGCTTTCTTT | - | TRBV12-3/TRBV12-4 | 14 | TRBJ1-1 | -
CASSVIPSNTGELFF | TGTGCCAGCAGCGTAATTCCCTCTAACACCGGGGAGCTGTTTTTT | - | TRBV9 | 15 | TRBJ2-2 | -
CASSFSRGARLGYTF | TGTGCCAGCAGTTTTTCTCGGGGGGCGCGTCTTGGCTACACCTTC | many | TRBV28 | 15 | TRBJ1-2 | -
CASSYGGWANYGYTF | TGTGCCAGCAGTTACGGCGGTTGGGCTAACTATGGCTACACCTTC | medium-sized | TRBV6-5 | 15 | TRBJ1-2 | -
CASSPRGPNSPLHF | TGTGCCAGCAGCCCCCGCGGGCCTAATTCACCCCTCCACTTT | - | TRBV6-5 | 14 | TRBJ1-6 | -
CSVARSGSYEQYF | TGCAGCGTTGCTCGGTCGGGCTCCTACGAGCAGTACTTC | many | TRBV29-1 | 13 | TRBJ2-7 | -
CASTGGTGFQPQHF | TGTGCCAGCACGGGCGGGACAGGGTTTCAGCCCCAGCATTTT | - | TRBV28 | 14 | TRBJ1-5 | TRBD1
CSARDLLAEREQFF | TGCAGTGCTAGAGATCTCCTAGCGGAGCGGGAGCAGTTCTTC | few | TRBV20-1 | 14 | TRBJ2-1 | TRBD2
CASSQVPDTQYF | TGTGCCAGCAGCCAAGTTCCAGATACGCAGTATTTT | - | TRBV14 | 12 | TRBJ2-3 | -
CSGGLSNQPQHF | TGCAGTGGGGGGCTAAGCAATCAGCCCCAGCATTTT | few | TRBV20-1 | 12 | TRBJ1-5 | -
CASSFGRGSNEQFF | TGTGCCAGCAGCTTTGGCAGGGGAAGCAATGAGCAGTTCTTC | - | TRBV11-2 | 14 | TRBJ2-1 | -
CASSQKAGGPTDTQYF | TGCGCCAGCAGCCAAAAAGCGGGAGGGCCGACAGATACGCAGTATTTT | many | TRBV4-1 | 16 | TRBJ2-3 | TRBD2
CASSQDRRGYEQYF | TGCGCCAGCAGCCAAGATCGGAGAGGGTACGAGCAGTACTTC | - | TRBV4-1 | 14 | TRBJ2-7 | -
CASSSPGLDSTDTQYF | TGTGCCAGCAGCAGCCCGGGACTCGATAGCACAGATACGCAGTATTTT | many | TRBV3-1 | 16 | TRBJ2-3 | -